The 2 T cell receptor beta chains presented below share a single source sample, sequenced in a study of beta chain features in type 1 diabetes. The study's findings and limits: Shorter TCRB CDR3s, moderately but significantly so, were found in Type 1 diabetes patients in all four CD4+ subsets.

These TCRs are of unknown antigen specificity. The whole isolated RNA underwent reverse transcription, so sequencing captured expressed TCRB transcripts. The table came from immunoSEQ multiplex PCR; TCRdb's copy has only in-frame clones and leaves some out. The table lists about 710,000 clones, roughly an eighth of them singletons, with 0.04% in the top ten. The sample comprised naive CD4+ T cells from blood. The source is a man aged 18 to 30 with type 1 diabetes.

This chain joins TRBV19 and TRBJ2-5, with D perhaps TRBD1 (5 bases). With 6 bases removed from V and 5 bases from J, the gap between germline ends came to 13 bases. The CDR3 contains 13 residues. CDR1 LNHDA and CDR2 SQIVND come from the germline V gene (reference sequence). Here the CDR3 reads CASSRNSGETQYF. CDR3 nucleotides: TGTGCCAGTAGCCGGAACTCAGGGGAGACCCAGTACTTC.

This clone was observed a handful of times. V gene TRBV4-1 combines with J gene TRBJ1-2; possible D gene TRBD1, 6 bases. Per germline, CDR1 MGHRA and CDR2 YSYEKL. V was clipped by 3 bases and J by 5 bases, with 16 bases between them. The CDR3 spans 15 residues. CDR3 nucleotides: TGCGCCAGCAGCCAGCCGACAGGTCGGGGATATGGCTACACCTTC. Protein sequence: CASSQPTGRGYGYTF.